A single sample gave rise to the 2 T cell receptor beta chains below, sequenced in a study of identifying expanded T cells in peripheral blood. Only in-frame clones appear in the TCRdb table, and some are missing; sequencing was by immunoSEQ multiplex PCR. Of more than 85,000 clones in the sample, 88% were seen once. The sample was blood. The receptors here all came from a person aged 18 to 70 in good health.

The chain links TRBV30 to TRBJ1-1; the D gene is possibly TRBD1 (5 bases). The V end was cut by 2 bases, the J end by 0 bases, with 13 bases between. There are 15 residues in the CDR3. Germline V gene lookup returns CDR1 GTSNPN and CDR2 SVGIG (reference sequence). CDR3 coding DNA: TGTGCCTGGAGTCTTCCGAGACAGATGAACACTGAAGCTTTCTTT. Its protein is CAWSLPRQMNTEAFF.

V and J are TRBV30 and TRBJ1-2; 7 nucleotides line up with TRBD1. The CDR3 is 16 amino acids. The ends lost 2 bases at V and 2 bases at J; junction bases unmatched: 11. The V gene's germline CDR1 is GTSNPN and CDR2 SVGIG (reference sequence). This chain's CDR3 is CAWSSALGRGNYGYTF. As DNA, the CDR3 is TGTGCCTGGAGTTCCGCATTGGGCAGGGGGAACTATGGCTACACCTTC.